This T cell receptor beta chain derives from a study of T-cell reconstitution after alpha-beta-depleted transplantation in children. Findings of the study overall: Most T-cell counts and diversity one year after the transplant came from T cells that were newly produced. Some patients showed high day-60 TCRbeta diversity, which derived from surviving recipient T cells and thymic progenitors. Reportedly, roughly two months post-transplant, alpha-beta T cells arose from several hundred expanded graft clones.

CDR1 is DFQATT, CDR2 SNEGSKA, per germline (reference sequence). This CDR3 has 15 residues. The V and J ends lost 3 bases and 0 bases, in that order; junction bases with no gene match: 2. This sample's TCRbeta library carried unique molecular identifier barcodes. TCRdb redid the calling of the PCR reads with MiXCR, one entry per CDR3 protein. There are a few hundred thousand distinct CDR3 sequences in the sample; about an eighth occur only once, and 2.2% lies in the top ten. This clonotype has just a few counts. No antigen is known for it. The source material was PBMCs, mostly from graft donor cells, sampled 360 days after TCRalphabeta/CD19-depleted stem cell transplant. The origin of this receptor is a male patient between 10 and 17 years old who had a stem cell transplant for acute myeloid leukemia, so the T cells may come from the graft donor. The V and J genes are TRBV20-1 and TRBJ2-2; 9 nucleotides align to TRBD2. CDR3 sequence: CSASRLAANTGELFF. The CDR3, as DNA: TGCAGTGCTAGTCGACTAGCGGCGAACACCGGGGAGCTGTTTTTT.